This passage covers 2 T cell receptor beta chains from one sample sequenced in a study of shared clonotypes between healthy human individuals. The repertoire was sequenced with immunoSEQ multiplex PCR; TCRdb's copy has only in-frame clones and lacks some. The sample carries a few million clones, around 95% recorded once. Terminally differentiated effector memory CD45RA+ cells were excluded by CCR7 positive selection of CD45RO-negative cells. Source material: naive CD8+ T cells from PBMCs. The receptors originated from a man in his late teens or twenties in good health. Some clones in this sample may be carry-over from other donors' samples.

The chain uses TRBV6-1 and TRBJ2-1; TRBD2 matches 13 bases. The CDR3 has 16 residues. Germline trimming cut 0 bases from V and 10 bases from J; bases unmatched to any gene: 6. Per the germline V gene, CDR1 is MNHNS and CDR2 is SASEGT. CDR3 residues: CASSEAGLAGAREQFF. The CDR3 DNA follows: TGTGCCAGCAGTGAAGCCGGACTAGCGGGAGCACGAGAGCAGTTCTTC.

CDR3 sequence (DNA): TGTGCCAGCCTCGGACAGGGTGGTTACAATGAGCAGTTCTTC. This codes for CASLGQGGYNEQFF. V gene TRBV11-2 combines with J gene TRBJ2-1, with TRBD1 identical over 8 bases. CDR1 and CDR2 (germline): SGHAT, FQNNGV. After removal of 8 bases from V and 4 bases from J, the junction contained 7 bases not matched to a gene. The CDR3 is 14 amino acids.